These T cell receptor beta chains were read from a single sample in a study of identifying expanded T cells in peripheral blood. The data were produced by immunoSEQ multiplex PCR, yet TCRdb's version contains in-frame clones alone and is incomplete. The table lists under 150,000 clones, approximately 86% of them singletons. Sequencing was performed on blood. These receptors all come from a person between 18 and 69 years old in good health. The conserved cysteine and the conserved F or W are not part of the CDR3 here.

>TRBJ1-1|TRBV2
ASRYIPPAF
>TRBJ2-1|TRBV11-3
ASSWGLAGGRF
>TRBJ2-1|TRBV18
ASSPRTQSNNEQF
>TRBJ2-1|TRBV29-1
SATGLAYNEQF
>TRBJ2-3|TRBV9
ASSVGQRSTDTQY
>TRBJ2-5|TRBV5-1
ASSLDRTQETQY
>TRBJ2-1|TRBV19
ASSGLAGGIEQF
>TRBJ2-1|TRBV4-2
ASSQGGLAGYNEQF
>TRBJ2-7|TRBV7-9
ASSLPGISYEQY
>TRBJ1-2|TRBV7-6
ASSHWTRHYGYT
>TRBJ2-7|TRBV4-1
ASSSGLAENYEQY
>TRBJ1-2|TRBV10-3
AISESSAQVPSGYT
>TRBJ2-1|TRBV15
ATSRKLAGGSSYNEQF
>TRBJ2-7|TRBV10-1
ASSEEGRYEQY
>TRBJ2-6|TRBV30
ARAGVGSTGANVLT
>TRBJ1-1|TRBV6-4
ASRDRSTEAF
>TRBJ1-2|TRBV5-1
ASSFSTTQEYT
>TRBJ1-2|TRBV5-1
ASSLGNRVYGYT
>TRBJ2-1|TRBV2
ASKASGTYNEQF
>TRBJ2-1|TRBV11-2
ASSLGTSTIDEQF
>TRBJ2-3|TRBV9
ASSVEPGMHSGTQY
>TRBJ2-1|TRBV6-5
ASIPDRTGYNEQF